These T cell receptor beta chains were read from a single sample in a study of blood T cell repertoires in COVID-19. Some clones are missing from TCRdb's copy, which holds only in-frame ones; the method was immunoSEQ multiplex PCR. The sample carries some 150,000 clones, more than 65% recorded once. The sequenced sample consisted of peripheral blood. The receptor source for this set is a woman in her 50s in a cohort sampled during active or convalescent COVID-19. Both conserved end residues are part of each CDR3. The D gene is left open where the match is weak. For some rows the clone size is stated as once, few or many, or as a class when expanded; others skip it.

-	TRBV27	-	TRBJ1-1	CASARRGGNPEAFF	TGTGCCAGCGCGAGAAGGGGGGGTAATCCTGAAGCTTTCTTT
-	TRBV3-1/TRBV3-2	-	TRBJ1-4	CASSQEGRQINEKLFF	TGTGCCAGCAGCCAAGAGGGTAGACAGATAAATGAAAAACTGTTTTTT
-	TRBV5-1	once	TRBJ1-6	CASRQQVNNSPLHF	TGCGCCAGCAGACAGCAGGTGAATAATTCACCCCTCCACTTT
TRBD2	TRBV14	once	TRBJ2-5	CASSQDLSGGRRGTQYF	TGTGCCAGCAGCCAAGATCTATCGGGGGGAAGACGGGGGACCCAGTACTTC
-	TRBV3-1/TRBV3-2	-	TRBJ2-7	CASSQTLSYEQYF	TGTGCCAGCAGCCAGACTCTCTCCTACGAGCAGTACTTC
TRBD1	TRBV7-9	-	TRBJ2-4	CASSFLGGAKNIQYF	TGTGCCAGCAGCTTTTTAGGGGGCGCCAAAAACATTCAGTACTTC
TRBD1	TRBV14	-	TRBJ2-2	CASSSPLGQGSAGELFF	TGTGCCAGCAGCTCACCACTGGGACAGGGAAGCGCCGGGGAGCTGTTTTTT
-	TRBV5-1	-	TRBJ2-7	CASSLGPGSYEQYF	TGCGCCAGCAGCTTGGGTCCGGGATCCTACGAGCAGTACTTC
-	TRBV7-8	-	TRBJ1-1	CASSSHPGNTEAFF	TGTGCCAGCAGCTCCCACCCAGGGAACACTGAAGCTTTCTTT
TRBD1	TRBV12-3/TRBV12-4	-	TRBJ1-1	CASSFQGGTEAFF	TGTGCCAGCAGTTTTCAGGGGGGCACTGAAGCTTTCTTT
TRBD2	TRBV30	once	TRBJ2-7	CAWSPTSGGFYEQYF	TGTGCCTGGAGCCCAACCAGCGGGGGTTTCTACGAGCAGTACTTC
-	TRBV11-2	-	TRBJ2-2	CASSLAGVRSGELFF	TGTGCCAGCAGCTTAGCGGGGGTTCGGTCCGGGGAGCTGTTTTTT
TRBD1	TRBV6-5	-	TRBJ1-1	CASLQGEETEAFF	TGTGCCAGCCTACAGGGGGAAGAGACTGAAGCTTTCTTT
TRBD1	TRBV11-3	-	TRBJ2-1	CASSSGQGSYNEQFF	TGTGCCAGCAGCTCCGGACAGGGGTCCTACAATGAGCAGTTCTTC
TRBD1	TRBV5-5	-	TRBJ1-5	CASKRDRGSNQPQHF	TGTGCCAGCAAGAGGGACAGGGGTAGCAATCAGCCCCAGCATTTT
-	TRBV18	-	TRBJ1-1	CASQTQGPHTEAFF	TGTGCCAGCCAGACTCAGGGTCCGCACACTGAAGCTTTCTTT
TRBD1	TRBV7-8	-	TRBJ1-2	CASSSDRAIRVYGYTF	TGTGCCAGCAGCTCCGACAGGGCCATTCGGGTCTATGGCTACACCTTC
-	TRBV7-8	-	TRBJ1-2	CASSFPRGGGYTF	TGTGCCAGCAGCTTCCCCAGGGGTGGTGGCTACACCTTC
TRBD2	TRBV4-2	-	TRBJ2-1	CASSRFSGGDNEQFF	TGTGCCAGCAGCCGGTTTAGCGGGGGGGACAATGAGCAGTTCTTC
-	TRBV5-1	once	TRBJ2-7	CASSSDRTYDEQYF	TGCGCCAGCAGTTCCGACCGGACTTATGACGAGCAGTACTTC
-	TRBV14	-	TRBJ2-3	CASSQDFRTRDFDTDTQYF	TGTGCCAGCAGCCAAGATTTCCGCACCAGGGACTTTGACACAGATACGCAGTATTTT
-	TRBV6-5	-	TRBJ2-3	CASQVAGAYTQYF	TGTGCCAGCCAGGTTGCGGGGGCATATACGCAGTATTTT